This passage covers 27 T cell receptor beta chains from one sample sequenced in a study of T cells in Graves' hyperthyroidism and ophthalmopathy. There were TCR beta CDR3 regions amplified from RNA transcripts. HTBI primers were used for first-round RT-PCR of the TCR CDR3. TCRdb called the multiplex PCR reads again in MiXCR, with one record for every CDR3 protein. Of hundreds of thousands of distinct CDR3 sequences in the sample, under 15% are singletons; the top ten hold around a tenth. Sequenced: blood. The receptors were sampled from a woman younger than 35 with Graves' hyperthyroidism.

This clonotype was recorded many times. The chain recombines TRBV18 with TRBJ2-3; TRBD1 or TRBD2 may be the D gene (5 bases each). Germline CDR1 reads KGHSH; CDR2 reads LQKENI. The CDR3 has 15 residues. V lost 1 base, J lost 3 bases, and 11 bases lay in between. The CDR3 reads CASSPRGIETDTQYF. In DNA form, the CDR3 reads TGTGCCAGCTCACCACGGGGGATAGAGACAGATACGCAGTATTTT.

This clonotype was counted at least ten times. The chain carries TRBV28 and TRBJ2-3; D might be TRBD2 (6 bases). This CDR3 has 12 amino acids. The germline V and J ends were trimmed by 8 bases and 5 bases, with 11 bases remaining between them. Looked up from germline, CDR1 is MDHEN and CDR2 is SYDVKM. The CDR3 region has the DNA TGTGCCAGCGGGACTCATGGAGATACGCAGTATTTT. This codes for CASGTHGDTQYF.

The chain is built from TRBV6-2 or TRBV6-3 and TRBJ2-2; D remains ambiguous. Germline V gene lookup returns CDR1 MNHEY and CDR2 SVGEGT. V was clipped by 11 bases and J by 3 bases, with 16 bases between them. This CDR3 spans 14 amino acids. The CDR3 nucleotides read TGTGCCGGCCTGGCAACTCAGGACACCGGGGAGCTGTTTTTT. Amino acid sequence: CAGLATQDTGELFF.

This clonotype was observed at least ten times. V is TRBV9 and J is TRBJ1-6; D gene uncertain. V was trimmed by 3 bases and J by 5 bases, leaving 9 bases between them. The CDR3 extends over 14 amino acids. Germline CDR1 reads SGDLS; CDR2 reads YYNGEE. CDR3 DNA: TGTGCCAGCAGCGGGGCCGGGGATAATTCACCCCTCCACTTT. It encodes CASSGAGDNSPLHF.

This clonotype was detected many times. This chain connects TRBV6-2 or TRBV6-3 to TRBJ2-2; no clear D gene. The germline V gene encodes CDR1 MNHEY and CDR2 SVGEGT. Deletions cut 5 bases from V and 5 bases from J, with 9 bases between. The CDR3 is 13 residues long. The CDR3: CASSVLQTGELFF. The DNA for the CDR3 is TGTGCCAGCAGTGTGTTACAGACCGGGGAGCTGTTTTTT.

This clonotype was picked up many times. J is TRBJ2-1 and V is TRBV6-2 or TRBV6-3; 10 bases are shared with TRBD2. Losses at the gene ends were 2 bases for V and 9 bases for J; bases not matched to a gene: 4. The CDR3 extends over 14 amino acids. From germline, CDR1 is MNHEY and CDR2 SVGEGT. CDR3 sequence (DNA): TGTGCCAGCAGTTACGGGCTAGCGGGAGCTGAGCAGTTCTTC. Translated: CASSYGLAGAEQFF.

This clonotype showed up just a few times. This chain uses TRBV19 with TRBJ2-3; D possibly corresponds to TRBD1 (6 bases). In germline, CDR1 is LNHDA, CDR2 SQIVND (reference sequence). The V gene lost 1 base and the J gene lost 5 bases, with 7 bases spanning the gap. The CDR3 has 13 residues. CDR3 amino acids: CASSIVQGDTQYF. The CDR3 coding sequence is TGTGCCAGTAGTATAGTACAGGGAGATACGCAGTATTTT.

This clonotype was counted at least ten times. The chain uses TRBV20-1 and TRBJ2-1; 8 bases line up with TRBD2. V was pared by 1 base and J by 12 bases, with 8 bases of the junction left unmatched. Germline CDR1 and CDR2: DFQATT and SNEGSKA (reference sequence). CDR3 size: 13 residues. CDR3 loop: CSARGPSGWRQFF. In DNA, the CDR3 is TGCAGTGCTAGAGGCCCTAGCGGGTGGAGGCAGTTCTTC.

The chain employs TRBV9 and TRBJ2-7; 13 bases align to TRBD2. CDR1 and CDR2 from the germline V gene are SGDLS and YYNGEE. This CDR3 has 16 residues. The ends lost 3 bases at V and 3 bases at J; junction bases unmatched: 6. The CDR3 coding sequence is TGTGCCAGCAGCGCTAGGACTAGCGGGAGAATCTACGAGCAGTACTTC. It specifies CASSARTSGRIYEQYF.

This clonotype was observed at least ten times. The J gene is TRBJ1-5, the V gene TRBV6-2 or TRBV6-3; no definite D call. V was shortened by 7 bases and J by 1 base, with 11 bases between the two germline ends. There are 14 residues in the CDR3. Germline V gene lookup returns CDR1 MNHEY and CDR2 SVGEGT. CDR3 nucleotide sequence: TGTGCCAGCAAGGGAGGGTACAGCAATCAGCCCCAGCATTTT. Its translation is CASKGGYSNQPQHF.

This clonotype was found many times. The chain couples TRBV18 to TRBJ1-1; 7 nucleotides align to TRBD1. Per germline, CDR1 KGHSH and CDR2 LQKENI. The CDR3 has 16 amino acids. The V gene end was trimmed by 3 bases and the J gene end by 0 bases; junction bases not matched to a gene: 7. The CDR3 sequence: CASSPYSGGMNTEAFF. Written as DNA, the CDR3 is TGTGCCAGCTCACCCTATTCAGGGGGAATGAACACTGAAGCTTTCTTT.

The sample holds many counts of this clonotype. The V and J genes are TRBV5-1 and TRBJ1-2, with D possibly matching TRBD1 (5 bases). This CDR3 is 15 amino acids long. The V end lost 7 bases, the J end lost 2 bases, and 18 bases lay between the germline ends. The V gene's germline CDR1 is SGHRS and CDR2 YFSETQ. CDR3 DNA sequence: TGCGCCAGCCGAAACCTGCCCGGACAAAACTATGGCTACACCTTC. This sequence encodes CASRNLPGQNYGYTF.

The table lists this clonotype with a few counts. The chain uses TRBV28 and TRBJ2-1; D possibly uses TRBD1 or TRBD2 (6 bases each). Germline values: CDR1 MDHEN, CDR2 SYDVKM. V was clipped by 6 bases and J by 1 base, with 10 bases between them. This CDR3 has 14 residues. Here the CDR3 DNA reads TGTGCCAGCAGCCGGGGGCAATCCTACAATGAGCAGTTCTTC. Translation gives CASSRGQSYNEQFF. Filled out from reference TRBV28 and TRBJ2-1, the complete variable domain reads DVKVTQSSRYLVKRTGEKVFLECVQDMDHENMFWYRQDPGLGLRLIYFSYDVKMKEKGDIPEGYSVSREKKERFSLILESASTNQTSMYLCASSRGQSYNEQFFGPGTRLTVL.

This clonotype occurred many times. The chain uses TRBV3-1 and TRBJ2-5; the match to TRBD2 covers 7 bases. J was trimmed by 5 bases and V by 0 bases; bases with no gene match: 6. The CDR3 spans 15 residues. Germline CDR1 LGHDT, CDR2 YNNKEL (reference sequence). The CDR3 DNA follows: TGTGCCAGCAGCCAAGATGAAAGCGGGATGGAGACCCAGTACTTC. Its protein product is CASSQDESGMETQYF.

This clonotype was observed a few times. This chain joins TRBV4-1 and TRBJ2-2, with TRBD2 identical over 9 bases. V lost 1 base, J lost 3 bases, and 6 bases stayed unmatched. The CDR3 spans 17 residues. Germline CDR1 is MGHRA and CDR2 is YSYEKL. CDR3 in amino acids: CASSQGSTSGHTGELFF. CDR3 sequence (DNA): TGCGCCAGCAGCCAAGGGTCGACTAGCGGCCACACCGGGGAGCTGTTTTTT.

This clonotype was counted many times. The CDR3 coding sequence is TGCAGCGTTGTCGTAAGGGGATCCATGAACACTGAAGCTTTCTTT. It encodes CSVVVRGSMNTEAFF. This chain uses TRBV29-1 with TRBJ1-1; possibly TRBD1 for D (5 bases). V lost 4 bases and J 0 bases, leaving 15 bases between the germline ends. The CDR3 extends over 15 amino acids. Germline CDR1 and CDR2: SQVTM and ANQGSEA. The full variable domain, completed using reference TRBV29-1 and TRBJ1-1, is SAVISQKPSRDICQRGTSLTIQCQVDSQVTMMFWYRQQPGQSLTLIATANQGSEATYESGFVIDKFPISRPNLTFSTLTVSNMSPEDSSIYLCSVVVRGSMNTEAFFGQGTRLTVV.

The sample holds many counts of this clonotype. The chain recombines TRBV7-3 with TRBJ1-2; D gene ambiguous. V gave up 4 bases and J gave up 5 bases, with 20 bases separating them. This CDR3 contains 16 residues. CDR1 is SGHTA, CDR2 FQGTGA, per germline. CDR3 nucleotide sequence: TGTGCCAGCAGCTACAACCGGGAGTCAACCAATTATGGCTACACCTTC. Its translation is CASSYNRESTNYGYTF.

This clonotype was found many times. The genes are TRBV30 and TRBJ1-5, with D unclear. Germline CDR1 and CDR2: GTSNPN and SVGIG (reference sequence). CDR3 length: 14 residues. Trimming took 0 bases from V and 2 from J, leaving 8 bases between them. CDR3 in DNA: TGTGCCTGGAGTGTGAACTTGGGCAATCAGCCCCAGCATTTT. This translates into CAWSVNLGNQPQHF.

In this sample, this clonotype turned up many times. CDR3 protein: CSVEYGTSGTYNEQFF. CDR3 sequence (DNA): TGCAGCGTTGAATACGGGACTAGCGGGACTTACAATGAGCAGTTCTTC. The V gene is TRBV29-1, the J gene TRBJ2-1; TRBD2 agrees at 13 bases. Germline loops: CDR1 SQVTM, CDR2 ANQGSEA. J was trimmed by 4 bases and V by 2 bases; bases with no gene match: 5. The CDR3 covers 16 residues.

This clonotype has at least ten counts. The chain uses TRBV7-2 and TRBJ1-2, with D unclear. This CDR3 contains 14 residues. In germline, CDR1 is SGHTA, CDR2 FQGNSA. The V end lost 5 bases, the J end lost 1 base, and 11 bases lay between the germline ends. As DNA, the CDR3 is TGTGCCAGCAGCCCGGACCGTCTTAACTATGGCTACACCTTC. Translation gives CASSPDRLNYGYTF.

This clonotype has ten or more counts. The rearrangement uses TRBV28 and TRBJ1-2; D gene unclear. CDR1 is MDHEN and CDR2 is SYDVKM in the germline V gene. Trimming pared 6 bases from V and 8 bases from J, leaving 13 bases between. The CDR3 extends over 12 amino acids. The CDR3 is CASRAGIEGYTF. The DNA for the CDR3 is TGTGCCAGCAGGGCCGGGATAGAGGGCTACACCTTC.

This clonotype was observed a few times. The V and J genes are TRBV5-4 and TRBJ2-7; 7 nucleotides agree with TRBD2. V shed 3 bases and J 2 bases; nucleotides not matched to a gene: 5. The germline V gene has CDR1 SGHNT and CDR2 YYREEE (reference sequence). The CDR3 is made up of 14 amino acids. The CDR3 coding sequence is TGTGCCAGCAGCTACGGGACTATGCCCTACGAGCAGTACTTC. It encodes CASSYGTMPYEQYF.

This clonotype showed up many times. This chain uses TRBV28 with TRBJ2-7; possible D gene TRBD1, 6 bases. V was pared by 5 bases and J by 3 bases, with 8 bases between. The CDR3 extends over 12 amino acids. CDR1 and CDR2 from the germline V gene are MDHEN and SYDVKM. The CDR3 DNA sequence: TGTGCCAGCAGTCAGGGGTTCTACGAGCAGTACTTC. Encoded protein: CASSQGFYEQYF.

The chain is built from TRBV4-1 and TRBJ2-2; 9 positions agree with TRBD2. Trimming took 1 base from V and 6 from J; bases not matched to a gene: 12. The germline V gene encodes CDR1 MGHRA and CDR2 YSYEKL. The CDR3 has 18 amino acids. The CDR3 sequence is CASSQARGAGGSAGELFF. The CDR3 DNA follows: TGCGCCAGCAGCCAAGCACGGGGAGCGGGGGGCAGCGCCGGGGAGCTGTTTTTT.

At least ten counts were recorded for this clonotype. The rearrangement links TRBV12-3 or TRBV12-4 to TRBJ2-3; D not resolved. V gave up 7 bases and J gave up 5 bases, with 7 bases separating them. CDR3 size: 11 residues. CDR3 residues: CASTRRDTQYF. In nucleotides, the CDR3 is TGTGCCAGCACGAGGAGAGATACGCAGTATTTT.

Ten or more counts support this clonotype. The CDR3 DNA follows: TGTGCCAGCAGCCCTAACGGGGGCCTGCCCCAGCATTTT. It codes for CASSPNGGLPQHF. V usage is TRBV7-2 and J usage is TRBJ1-5, with D tentatively TRBD1 (6 bases). The CDR3 is 13 residues long. Trimming took 5 bases from V and 9 from J, leaving 14 bases between them. Germline CDR1 and CDR2: SGHTA and FQGNSA.

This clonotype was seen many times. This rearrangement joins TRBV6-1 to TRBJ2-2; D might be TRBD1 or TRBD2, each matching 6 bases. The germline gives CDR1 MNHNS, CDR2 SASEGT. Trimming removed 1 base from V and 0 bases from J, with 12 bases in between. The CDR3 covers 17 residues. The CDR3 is CASSEGPGGSNTGELFF. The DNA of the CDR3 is TGTGCCAGCAGTGAAGGCCCCGGGGGCTCGAACACCGGGGAGCTGTTTTTT.